These T cell receptor beta chains were read from a single sample in a study of blood T cells in healthy people across ages. Using its own MiXCR run on the 5' RACE reads, TCRdb lists one record per CDR3 protein. The table has 750,000 to 950,000 distinct CDR3 sequences, 29% seen once; the top ten hold 9.5% to 13%. A further study also used this sample, focusing on T cells of mothers and their children.

The sample comprised blood. These receptors all stem from a woman between 35 and 50 years old in good health. Each CDR3 is given with its conserved first and last residue. A D gene is named only where the DNA matches it firmly. Size tells how often a clone was seen (once, few, many) or the class of an expanded clone, and some rows leave it out.

v_gene,abundance,j_gene,d_gene,CDR3aa,CDR3nt
TRBV28,few,TRBJ1-2,NA,CASKEGTVHYGYTF,TGTGCCAGCAAGGAAGGGACGGTTCACTATGGCTACACCTTC
TRBV27,NA,TRBJ2-7,TRBD2,CASTPQRGSTYEQYF,TGTGCCAGCACCCCTCAGCGGGGGTCGACTTACGAGCAGTACTTC
TRBV28,NA,TRBJ1-1,NA,CASEVGHQINTEAFF,TGTGCCAGTGAAGTGGGCCATCAGATAAACACTGAAGCTTTCTTT
TRBV7-6,NA,TRBJ2-2,NA,CASSLSGPNTGELFF,TGTGCCAGCAGCTTATCAGGTCCGAACACCGGGGAGCTGTTTTTT
TRBV5-1,many,TRBJ2-7,NA,CASSLVTPGEQYF,TGCGCCAGCAGCTTAGTAACCCCGGGGGAGCAGTACTTC
TRBV5-1,NA,TRBJ2-1,NA,CASARLEGNDEQFF,TGCGCCAGCGCCCGATTAGAAGGGAACGATGAGCAGTTCTTC
TRBV5-5,few,TRBJ1-1,NA,CASSQDGPMNTEAFF,TGTGCCAGCAGTCAGGACGGCCCCATGAACACTGAAGCTTTCTTT
TRBV20-1,few,TRBJ2-7,TRBD1,CSAPQGRWYEQYF,TGCAGTGCTCCACAGGGGCGCTGGTACGAGCAGTACTTC
TRBV24-1,NA,TRBJ2-3,NA,CATKSPTDTQYF,TGTGCCACCAAGAGTCCCACAGATACGCAGTATTTT
TRBV28,few,TRBJ1-5,TRBD1,CASSMTGFGNQPQHF,TGTGCCAGCAGTATGACAGGGTTCGGCAATCAGCCCCAGCATTTT
TRBV29-1,few,TRBJ1-4,NA,CSVEGGTSNEKLFF,TGCAGCGTTGAAGGGGGGACAAGCAATGAAAAACTGTTTTTT
TRBV9,many,TRBJ2-4,TRBD2,CASSVDPSGGAQNIQYF,TGTGCCAGCAGCGTAGACCCTAGCGGGGGGGCCCAAAACATTCAGTACTTC
TRBV28,NA,TRBJ2-7,TRBD2,CASSPVLAGGSYEQYF,TGTGCCAGCAGCCCAGTTCTAGCGGGGGGATCCTACGAGCAGTACTTC
TRBV19,NA,TRBJ2-1,TRBD2,CASSGRLAGGYNEQFF,TGTGCCAGTAGTGGGAGACTAGCGGGGGGGTACAATGAGCAGTTCTTC
TRBV4-1,NA,TRBJ2-6,NA,CASSQAQGGSGANVLTF,TGCGCCAGCAGCCAGGCACAGGGTGGTTCTGGGGCCAACGTCCTGACTTTC
TRBV5-5,NA,TRBJ1-2,NA,CASSWEDYGYTF,TGTGCCAGCAGCTGGGAGGATTATGGCTACACCTTC
TRBV29-1,NA,TRBJ2-7,TRBD1,CSVRRDRQEYEQYF,TGCAGCGTTCGGCGGGACAGGCAAGAATACGAGCAGTACTTC
TRBV7-2,many,TRBJ1-2,NA,CASSSGSGGYTF,TGTGCCAGCAGCTCTGGATCAGGGGGCTACACCTTC
TRBV5-6,NA,TRBJ2-1,TRBD2,CASSLETSGANEQFF,TGTGCCAGCAGCTTGGAAACTAGCGGGGCTAATGAGCAGTTCTTC
TRBV5-1,NA,TRBJ2-7,NA,CASIGPRYNEQYF,TGCGCCAGCATTGGGCCTAGGTACAATGAGCAGTACTTC
TRBV6-5,many,TRBJ2-1,TRBD1,CASTPAGTGIYNEQFF,TGTGCCAGCACACCGGCCGGGACAGGGATTTACAATGAGCAGTTCTTC
TRBV28,NA,TRBJ2-3,TRBD2,CASCIGGGNTDTQYF,TGTGCCAGCTGCATCGGGGGGGGCAACACAGATACGCAGTATTTT